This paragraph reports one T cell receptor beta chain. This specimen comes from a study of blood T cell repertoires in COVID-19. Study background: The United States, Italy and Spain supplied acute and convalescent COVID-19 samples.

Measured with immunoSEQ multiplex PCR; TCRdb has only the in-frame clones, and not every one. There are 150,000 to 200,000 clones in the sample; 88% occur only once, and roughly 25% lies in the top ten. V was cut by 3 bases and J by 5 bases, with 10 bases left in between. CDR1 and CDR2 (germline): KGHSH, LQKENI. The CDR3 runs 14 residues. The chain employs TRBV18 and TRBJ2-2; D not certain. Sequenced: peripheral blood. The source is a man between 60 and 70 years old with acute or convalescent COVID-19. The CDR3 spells CASSPQTLTGELFF. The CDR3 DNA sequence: TGTGCCAGCTCACCCCAGACTCTTACCGGGGAGCTGTTTTTT.